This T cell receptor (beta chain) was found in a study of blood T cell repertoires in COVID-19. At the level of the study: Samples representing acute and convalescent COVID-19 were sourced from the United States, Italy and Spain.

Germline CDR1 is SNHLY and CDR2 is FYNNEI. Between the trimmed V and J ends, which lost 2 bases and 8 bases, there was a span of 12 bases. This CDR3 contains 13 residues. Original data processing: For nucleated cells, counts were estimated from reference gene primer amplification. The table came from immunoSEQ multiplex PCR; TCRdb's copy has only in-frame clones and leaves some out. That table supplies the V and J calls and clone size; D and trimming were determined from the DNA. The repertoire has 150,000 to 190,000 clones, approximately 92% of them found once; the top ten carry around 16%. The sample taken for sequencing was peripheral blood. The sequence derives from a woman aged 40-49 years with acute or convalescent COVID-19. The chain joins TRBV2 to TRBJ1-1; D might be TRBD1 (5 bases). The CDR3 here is CASSERQPLEAFF. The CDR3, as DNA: TGTGCCAGCAGTGAACGACAGCCGCTAGAAGCTTTCTTT.